This T cell receptor (beta chain) came from a study of OX40 agonist ivuxolimab in advanced cancers. CDR3 size: 14 residues. Germline V gene data show CDR1 as MDHEN and CDR2 as SYDVKM. V was clipped by 2 bases and J by 6 bases; unmatched bases: 5. TCRdb's table, derived via immunoSEQ multiplex PCR, lists solely in-frame clones and lacks some. The sample carries some 97,000 clones, around 91% recorded once. The sequence came from an adult with an advanced solid tumor such as melanoma, head and neck, liver or kidney cancer. This sample comprised CD4+ or CD8+ T cells sorted from blood, obtained in a trial of the OX40 agonist ivuxolimab. This chain connects TRBV28 to TRBJ1-2; 8 nucleotides match TRBD1. CDR3 coding DNA: TGTGCCAGCAGTTTACAAGGACAGGGCCATGGCTACACCTTC. It translates to CASSLQGQGHGYTF.